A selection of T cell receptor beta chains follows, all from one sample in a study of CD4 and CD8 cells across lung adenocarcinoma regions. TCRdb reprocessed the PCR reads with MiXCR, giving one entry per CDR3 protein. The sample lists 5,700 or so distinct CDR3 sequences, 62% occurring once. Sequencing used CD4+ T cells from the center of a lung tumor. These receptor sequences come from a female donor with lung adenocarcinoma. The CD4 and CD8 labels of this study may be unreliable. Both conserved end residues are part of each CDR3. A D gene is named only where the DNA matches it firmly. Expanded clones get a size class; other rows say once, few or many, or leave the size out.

CDR3 protein: CATTPNYDTGELFF; CDR3 DNA: TGTGCCACCACCCCAAACTATGACACCGGGGAGCTGTTTTTT; D gene: NA; V gene: TRBV6-1; J gene: TRBJ2-2; clone size: NA
CDR3 protein: CASTLQGKSADTQYF; CDR3 DNA: TGTGCCAGCACTCTACAGGGGAAGAGTGCAGATACGCAGTATTTT; D gene: TRBD1; V gene: TRBV6-1; J gene: TRBJ2-3; clone size: NA
CDR3 protein: CASSANGLTAYNEQFF; CDR3 DNA: TGTGCCAGCAGTGCTAATGGGCTGACCGCCTACAATGAGCAGTTCTTC; D gene: NA; V gene: TRBV6-1; J gene: TRBJ2-1; clone size: NA
CDR3 protein: CASSPRLEAYNEQFF; CDR3 DNA: TGTGCCAGCAGCCCTAGACTAGAGGCCTACAATGAGCAGTTCTTC; D gene: NA; V gene: TRBV12-3/TRBV12-4; J gene: TRBJ2-1; clone size: NA
CDR3 protein: CASSDRGASAEQFF; CDR3 DNA: TGTGCCAGCAGTGACAGGGGCGCTTCGGCTGAGCAGTTCTTC; D gene: NA; V gene: TRBV6-1; J gene: TRBJ2-1; clone size: medium-sized
CDR3 protein: CAGGPGGRGKETQYF; CDR3 DNA: TGTGCCGGGGGGCCCGGGGGCCGTGGCAAAGAGACGCAGTATTTC; D gene: NA; V gene: TRBV10-3; J gene: TRBJ2-3; clone size: NA
CDR3 protein: CASTTRDRADYEQFF; CDR3 DNA: TGTGCCAGCACCACCCGGGACAGGGCGGACTATGAGCAGTTCTTC; D gene: TRBD1; V gene: TRBV6-1; J gene: TRBJ2-1; clone size: medium-sized
CDR3 protein: CASSSRAESPLHF; CDR3 DNA: TGTGCCAGCAGCTCCCGGGCGGAATCACCCCTCCACTTT; D gene: NA; V gene: TRBV7-6; J gene: TRBJ1-6; clone size: NA
CDR3 protein: CASSQGVLAGTGELFF; CDR3 DNA: TGTGCCAGCAGCCAGGGGGTCCTGGCGGGCACCGGGGAGCTGTTTTTT; D gene: TRBD1; V gene: TRBV11-3; J gene: TRBJ2-2; clone size: NA
CDR3 protein: CASRTSGGAQASFNEQFF; CDR3 DNA: TGTGCCAGCAGGACTAGCGGGGGGGCTCAGGCTAGCTTCAATGAGCAGTTCTTC; D gene: TRBD2; V gene: TRBV6-1; J gene: TRBJ2-1; clone size: NA